This T cell receptor beta chain was found in a study of molecular identifiers for immune sequencing clone quantification. Overall study findings and caveats: The study found clones above 20 RNA copies held over 98% of effector molecules and under 1% in naive cells.

Trimming cost V 0 bases and J 0 bases, with 11 bases left between them. The germline CDR1 and CDR2 sequences are KGHSY and FQNENV. This CDR3 contains 16 residues. Remarks on this clonotype: Its antigen is still unknown. Since a much larger clone is just one base distant, this may be a read error.

Bulk TCR library preparation followed previously described methods with listed TCR primers. TCRdb passed the PCR reads through MiXCR, listing each CDR3 protein once. The repertoire includes about 640,000 distinct CDR3 sequences, about 20% of them detected once, and 0.85% sits in the top ten. The clonotype originates from a human donor in good health. Some libraries in this study had Jurkat cell RNA spiked in. The chain is built from TRBV16 and TRBJ1-2; D is unresolved. The sample was naive CD8+ T cells from blood, with Jurkat cell RNA spiked in. Regarding subset: FACS-sorted CD8+CD4-CCR7+CD45RA+ naive T cells. The CDR3, as DNA: TGTGCCAGCAGCCAATCGTCCCCAGATTCTAACTATGGCTACACCTTC. It translates to CASSQSSPDSNYGYTF. Full variable domain (missing parts from reference TRBV16 and TRBJ1-2): GEEVAQTPKHLVRGEGQKAKLYCAPIKGHSYVFWYQQVLKNEFKFLISFQNENVFDETGMPKERFSAKCLPNSPCSLEIQATKLEDSAVYFCASSQSSPDSNYGYTFGSGTRLTVV.